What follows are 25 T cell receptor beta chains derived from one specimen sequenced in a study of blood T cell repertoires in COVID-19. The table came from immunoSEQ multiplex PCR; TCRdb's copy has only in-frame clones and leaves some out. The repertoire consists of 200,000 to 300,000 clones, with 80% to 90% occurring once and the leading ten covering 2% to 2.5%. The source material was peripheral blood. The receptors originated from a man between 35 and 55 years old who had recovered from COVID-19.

The CDR3 is CASSQEGLSGGQYF. The CDR3, as DNA: TGTGCCAGCAGCCAAGAGGGACTCAGTGGAGGACAGTACTTC. The chain combines TRBV3-1 (or the pseudogene TRBV3-2) with TRBJ2-7; TRBD2 is a possible D gene (6 bases). V was clipped by 0 bases and J by 10 bases, with 16 bases between them. Germline V gives CDR1 LGHDT, CDR2 YNNKEL (reference sequence). The length of the CDR3 is 14 residues.

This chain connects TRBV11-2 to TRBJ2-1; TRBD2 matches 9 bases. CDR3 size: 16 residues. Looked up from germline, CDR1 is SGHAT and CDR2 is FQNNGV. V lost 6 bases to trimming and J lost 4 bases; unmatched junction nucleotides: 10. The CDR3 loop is CASRQFLLAGYNEQFF. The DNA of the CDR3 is TGTGCCAGCAGGCAATTCTTGCTAGCGGGATACAATGAGCAGTTCTTC.

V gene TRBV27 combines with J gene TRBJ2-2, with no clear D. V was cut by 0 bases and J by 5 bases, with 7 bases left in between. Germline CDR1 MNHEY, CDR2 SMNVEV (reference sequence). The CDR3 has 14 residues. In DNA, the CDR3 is TGTGCCAGCAGTTTATCGCAGTGGACCGGGGAGCTGTTTTTT. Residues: CASSLSQWTGELFF.

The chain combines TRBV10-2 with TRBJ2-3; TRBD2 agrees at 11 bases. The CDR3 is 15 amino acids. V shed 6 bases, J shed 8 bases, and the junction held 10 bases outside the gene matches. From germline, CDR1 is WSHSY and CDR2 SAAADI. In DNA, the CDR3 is TGCGCCAGCAGGACAACCGGGACTAGCGGTGTTACGCAGTATTTT. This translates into CASRTTGTSGVTQYF.

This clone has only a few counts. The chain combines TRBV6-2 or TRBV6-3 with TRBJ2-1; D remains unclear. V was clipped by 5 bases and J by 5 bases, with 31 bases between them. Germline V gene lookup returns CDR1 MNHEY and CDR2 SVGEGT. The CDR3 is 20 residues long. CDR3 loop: CASSLTSPLFPTDKDNEQFF. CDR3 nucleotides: TGTGCCAGCAGTCTCACTTCCCCCCTGTTTCCCACAGACAAAGACAATGAGCAGTTCTTC.

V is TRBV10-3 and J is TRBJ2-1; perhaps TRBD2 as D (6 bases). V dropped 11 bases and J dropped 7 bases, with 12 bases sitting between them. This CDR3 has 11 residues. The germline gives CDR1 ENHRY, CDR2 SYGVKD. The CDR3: CAVSSENEQFF. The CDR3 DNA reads TGTGCCGTATCTAGCGAGAATGAGCAGTTCTTC.

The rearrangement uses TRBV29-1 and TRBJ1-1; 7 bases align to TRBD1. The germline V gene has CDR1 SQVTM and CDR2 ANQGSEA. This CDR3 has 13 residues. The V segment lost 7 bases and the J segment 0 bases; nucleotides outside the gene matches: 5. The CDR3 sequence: CSAVGQMNTEAFF. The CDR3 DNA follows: TGCAGCGCGGTGGGACAGATGAACACTGAAGCTTTCTTT.

This chain's CDR3 is CASSLDGGSYEQYF. Written as DNA, the CDR3 is TGTGCCAGCAGCTTGGATGGAGGCTCCTACGAGCAGTACTTC. The chain recombines TRBV5-5 with TRBJ2-7; D perhaps matches TRBD2 (5 bases). Trimming took 0 bases from V and 0 from J, leaving 7 bases between them. Germline V gene lookup returns CDR1 SGHKS and CDR2 YYEKEE (reference sequence). CDR3 length: 14 amino acids.

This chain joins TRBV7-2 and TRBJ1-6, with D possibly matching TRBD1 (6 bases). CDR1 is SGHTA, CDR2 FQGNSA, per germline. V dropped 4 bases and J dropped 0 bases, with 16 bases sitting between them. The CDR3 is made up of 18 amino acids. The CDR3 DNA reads TGTGCCAGCAGCTCAAGGACAGCCTTATTCTCCTATAATTCACCCCTCCACTTT. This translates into CASSSRTALFSYNSPLHF.

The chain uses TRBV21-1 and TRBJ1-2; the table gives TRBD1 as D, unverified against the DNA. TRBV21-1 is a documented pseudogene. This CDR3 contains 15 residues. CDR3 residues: CASSNDRGGNYGYTF. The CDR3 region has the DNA TGTGCCAGCAGCAACGACAGGGGGGGAAACTATGGCTACACCTTC.

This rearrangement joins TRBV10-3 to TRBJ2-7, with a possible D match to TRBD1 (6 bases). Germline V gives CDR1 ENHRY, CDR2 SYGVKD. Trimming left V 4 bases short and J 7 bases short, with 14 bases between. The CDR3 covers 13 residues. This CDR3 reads CAISVQGRGEQYF. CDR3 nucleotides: TGTGCCATCAGTGTACAGGGAAGAGGGGAGCAGTACTTC.

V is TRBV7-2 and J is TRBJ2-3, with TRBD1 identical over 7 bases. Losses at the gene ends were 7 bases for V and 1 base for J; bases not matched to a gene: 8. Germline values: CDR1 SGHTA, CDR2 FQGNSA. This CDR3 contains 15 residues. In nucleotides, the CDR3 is TGTGCCAGCAATCTACAGGGGTTCGGCACAGATACGCAGTATTTT. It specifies CASNLQGFGTDTQYF. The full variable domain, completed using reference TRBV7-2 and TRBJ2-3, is GAGVSQSPSNKVTEKGKDVELRCDPISGHTALYWYRQSLGQGLEFLIYFQGNSAPDKSGLPSDRFSAERTGGSVSTLTIQRTQQEDSAVYLCASNLQGFGTDTQYFGPGTRLTVL.

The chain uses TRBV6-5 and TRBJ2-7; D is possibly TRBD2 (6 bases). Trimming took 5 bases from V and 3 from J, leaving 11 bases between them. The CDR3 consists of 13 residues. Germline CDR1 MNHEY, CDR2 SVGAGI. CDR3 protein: CASSRPRGYEQYF. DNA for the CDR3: TGTGCCAGCAGTCGCCCGCGGGGCTACGAGCAGTACTTC.

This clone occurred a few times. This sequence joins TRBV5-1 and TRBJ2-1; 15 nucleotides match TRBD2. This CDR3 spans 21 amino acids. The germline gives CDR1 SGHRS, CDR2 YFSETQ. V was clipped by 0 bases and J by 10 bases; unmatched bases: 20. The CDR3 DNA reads TGCGCCAGCAGCTTGGCCTCCGGGACTAGCGGGAGGCCCGTTGGGTCGGGAGAGCAGTTCTTC. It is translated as CASSLASGTSGRPVGSGEQFF. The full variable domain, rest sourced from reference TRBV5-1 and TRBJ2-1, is KAGVTQTPRYLIKTRGQQVTLSCSPISGHRSVSWYQQTPGQGLQFLFEYFSETQRNKGNFPGRFSGRQFSNSRSEMNVSTLELGDSALYLCASSLASGTSGRPVGSGEQFFGPGTRLTVL.

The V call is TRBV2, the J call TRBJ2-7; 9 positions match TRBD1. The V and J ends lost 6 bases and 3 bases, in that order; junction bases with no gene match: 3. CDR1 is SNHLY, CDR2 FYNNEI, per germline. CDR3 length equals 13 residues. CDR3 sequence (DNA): TGTGCCAGCAGGGAGGGACAGGGCTACGAGCAGTACTTC. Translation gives CASREGQGYEQYF.

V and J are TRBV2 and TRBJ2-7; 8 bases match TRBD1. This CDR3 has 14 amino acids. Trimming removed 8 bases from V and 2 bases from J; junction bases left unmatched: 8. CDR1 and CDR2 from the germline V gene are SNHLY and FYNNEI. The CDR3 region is CASASDRVPYEQYF. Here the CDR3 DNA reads TGTGCCAGCGCATCGGACAGGGTCCCCTACGAGCAGTACTTC. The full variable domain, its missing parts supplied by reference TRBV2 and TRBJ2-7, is EPEVTQTPSHQVTQMGQEVILRCVPISNHLYFYWYRQILGQKVEFLVSFYNNEISEKSEIFDDQFSVERPDGSNFTLKIRSTKLEDSAMYFCASASDRVPYEQYFGPGTRLTVT.

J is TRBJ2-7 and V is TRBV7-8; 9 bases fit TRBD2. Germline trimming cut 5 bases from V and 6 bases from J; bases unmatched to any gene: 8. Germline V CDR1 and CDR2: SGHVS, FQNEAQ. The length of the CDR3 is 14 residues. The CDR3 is CASSGTGLASEQYF. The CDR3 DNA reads TGTGCCAGCAGCGGGACGGGACTAGCTTCCGAGCAGTACTTC. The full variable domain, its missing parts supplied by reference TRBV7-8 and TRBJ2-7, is GAGVSQSPRYKVAKRGQDVALRCDPISGHVSLFWYQQALGQGPEFLTYFQNEAQLDKSGLPSDRFFAERPEGSVSTLKIQRTQQEDSAVYLCASSGTGLASEQYFGPGTRLTVT.

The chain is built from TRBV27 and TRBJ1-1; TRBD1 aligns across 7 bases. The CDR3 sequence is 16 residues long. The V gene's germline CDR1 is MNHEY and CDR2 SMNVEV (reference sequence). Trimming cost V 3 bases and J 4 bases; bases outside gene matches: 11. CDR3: CASSFRQGVRSTEAFF. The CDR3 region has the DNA TGTGCCAGCAGTTTCCGGCAGGGGGTAAGGAGCACTGAAGCTTTCTTT.

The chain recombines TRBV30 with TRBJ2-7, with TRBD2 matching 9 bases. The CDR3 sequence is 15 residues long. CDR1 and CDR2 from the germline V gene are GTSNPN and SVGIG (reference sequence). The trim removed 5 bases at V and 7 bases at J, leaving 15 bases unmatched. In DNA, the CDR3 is TGTGCCTGGGGTAGTGGCGGGAGGGCCTGGAGGGAGCAGTACTTC. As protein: CAWGSGGRAWREQYF. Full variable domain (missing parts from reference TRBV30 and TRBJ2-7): SQTIHQWPATLVQPVGSPLSLECTVEGTSNPNLYWYRQAAGRGLQLLFYSVGIGQISSEVPQNLSASRPQDRQFILSSKKLLLSDSGFYLCAWGSGGRAWREQYFGPGTRLTVT.

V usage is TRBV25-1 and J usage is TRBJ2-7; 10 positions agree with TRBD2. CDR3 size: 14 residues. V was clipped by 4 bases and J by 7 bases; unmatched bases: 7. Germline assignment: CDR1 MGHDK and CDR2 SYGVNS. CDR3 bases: TGTGCCAGCAGTGGAGCGGGAGGGCCATTGGAGCAGTACTTC. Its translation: CASSGAGGPLEQYF.

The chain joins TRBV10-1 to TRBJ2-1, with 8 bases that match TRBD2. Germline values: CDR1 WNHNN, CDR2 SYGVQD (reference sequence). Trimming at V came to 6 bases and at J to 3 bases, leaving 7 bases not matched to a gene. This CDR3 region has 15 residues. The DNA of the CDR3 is TGCGCCAGCAGGACCACTAGCGGAATCTACAATGAGCAGTTCTTC. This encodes CASRTTSGIYNEQFF.

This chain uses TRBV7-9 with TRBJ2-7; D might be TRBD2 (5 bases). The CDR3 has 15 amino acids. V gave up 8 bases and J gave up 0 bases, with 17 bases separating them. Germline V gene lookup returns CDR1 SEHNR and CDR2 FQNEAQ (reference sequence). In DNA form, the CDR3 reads TGTGCCAGCGGACTCCCGGGCGATCTCTCCTACGAGCAGTACTTC. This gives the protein CASGLPGDLSYEQYF.

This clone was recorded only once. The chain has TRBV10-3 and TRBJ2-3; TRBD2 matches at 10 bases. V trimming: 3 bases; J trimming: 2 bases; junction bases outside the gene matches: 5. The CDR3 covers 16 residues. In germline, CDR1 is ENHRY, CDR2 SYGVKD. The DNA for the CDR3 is TGTGCCATCAGTGAAGGCGGACTAGCGGCCACAGATACGCAGTATTTT. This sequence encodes CAISEGGLAATDTQYF.

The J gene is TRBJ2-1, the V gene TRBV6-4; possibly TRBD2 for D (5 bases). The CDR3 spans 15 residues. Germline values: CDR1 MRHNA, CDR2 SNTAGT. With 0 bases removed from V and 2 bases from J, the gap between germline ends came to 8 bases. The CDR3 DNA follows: TGTGCCAGCAGTGACTCCCCGAGGGCCTACAATGAGCAGTTCTTC. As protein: CASSDSPRAYNEQFF.

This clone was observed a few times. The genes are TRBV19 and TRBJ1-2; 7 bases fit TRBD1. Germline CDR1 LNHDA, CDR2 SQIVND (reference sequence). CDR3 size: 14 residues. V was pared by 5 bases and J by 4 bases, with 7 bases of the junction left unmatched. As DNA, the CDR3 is TGTGCCAGTAGTGGGACAGTGACCGTCTATGGCTACACCTTC. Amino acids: CASSGTVTVYGYTF.